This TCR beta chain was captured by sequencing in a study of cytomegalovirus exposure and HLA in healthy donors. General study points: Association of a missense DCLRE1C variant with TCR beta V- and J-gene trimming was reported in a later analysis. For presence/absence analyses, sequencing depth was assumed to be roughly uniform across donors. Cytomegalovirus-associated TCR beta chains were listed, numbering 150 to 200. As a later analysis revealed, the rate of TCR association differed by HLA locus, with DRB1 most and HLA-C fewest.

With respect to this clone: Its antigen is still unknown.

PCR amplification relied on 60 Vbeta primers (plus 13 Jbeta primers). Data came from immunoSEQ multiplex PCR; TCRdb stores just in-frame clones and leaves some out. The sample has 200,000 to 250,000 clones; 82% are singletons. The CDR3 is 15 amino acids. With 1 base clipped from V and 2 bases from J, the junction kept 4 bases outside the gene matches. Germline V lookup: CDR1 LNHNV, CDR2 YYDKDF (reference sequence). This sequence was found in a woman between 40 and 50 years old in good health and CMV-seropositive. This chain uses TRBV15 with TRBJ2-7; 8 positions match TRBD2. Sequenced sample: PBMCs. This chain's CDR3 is CATSRGVAGTYEQYF. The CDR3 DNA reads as TGTGCCACCAGCAGAGGGGTAGCGGGAACCTACGAGCAGTACTTC. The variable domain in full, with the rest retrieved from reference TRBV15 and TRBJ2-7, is DAMVIQNPRYQVTQFGKPVTLSCSQTLNHNVMYWYQQKSSQAPKLLFHYYDKDFNNEADTPDNFQSRRPNTSFCFLDIRSPGLGDTAMYLCATSRGVAGTYEQYFGPGTRLTVT.